The next 16 T cell receptor beta chains were all read from a single sample in a study of blood T cell repertoires in COVID-19. Here immunoSEQ multiplex PCR was the method, and the copy in TCRdb shows in-frame clones only, minus some. This sample has 120,000 or so clones, with 65% to 90% found just once. Material: peripheral blood. These receptors all come from an older man with active or convalescent COVID-19.

The chain employs TRBV7-9 and TRBJ2-7; tentatively, D is TRBD2 (6 bases). CDR1 and CDR2 from the germline V gene are SEHNR and FQNEAQ (reference sequence). Deletions cut 5 bases from V and 6 bases from J, with 11 bases between. The CDR3 runs 12 residues. The CDR3 loop reads CASSHGGSEQYF. The CDR3 bases are TGTGCCAGCAGCCATGGAGGGTCCGAGCAGTACTTC.

The rearrangement joins TRBV4-2 to TRBJ2-3; 15 bases fit TRBD2. V shed 3 bases and J 2 bases; nucleotides not matched to a gene: 12. The V gene's germline CDR1 is LGHNA and CDR2 YNFKEQ. CDR3 length equals 20 residues. In DNA form, the CDR3 reads TGTGCCAGCAGCCAGGGGACCGGGACTAGCGGGGGGTCCTCCACAGATACGCAGTATTTT. Translating gives CASSQGTGTSGGSSTDTQYF.

The V call is TRBV18, the J call TRBJ2-7; D possibly corresponds to TRBD2 (5 bases). The V and J ends lost 3 bases and 0 bases respectively, with 12 bases between them. CDR1 and CDR2 from the germline V gene are KGHSH and LQKENI. The CDR3 contains 15 residues. For the CDR3, the DNA is TGTGCCAGCTCACCGGGAGTCGGAGGCTCCTACGAGCAGTACTTC. This sequence encodes CASSPGVGGSYEQYF.

This clone was observed once. The V gene is TRBV5-1, the J gene TRBJ2-3; a weak D match, TRBD1 (5 bases). Trimming took off 7 bases at V and 2 bases at J, with 11 bases between the two ends. Germline V gives CDR1 SGHRS, CDR2 YFSETQ. This CDR3 spans 13 amino acids. CDR3 in amino acids: CASGRQYTDTQYF. The CDR3 DNA reads TGCGCCAGCGGTAGACAGTACACAGATACGCAGTATTTT.

The chain employs TRBV6-4 and TRBJ2-5; D remains unclear. Germline V gene sequence: CDR1 MRHNA, CDR2 SNTAGT. The ends were cut back, 0 bases at V and 4 bases at J, with 12 bases in the middle. This CDR3 is built from 15 residues. The CDR3 region has the DNA TGTGCCAGCAGTGACTCCACATACCGACTAGAGACCCAGTACTTC. Translated, it gives CASSDSTYRLETQYF.

The V call is TRBV19, the J call TRBJ1-5; 9 nucleotides align to TRBD1. This CDR3 is built from 17 residues. Germline V lookup: CDR1 LNHDA, CDR2 SQIVND (reference sequence). The junction had 10 bases not matched to a gene; V was cut back by 6 bases and J by 1 base. The CDR3, as DNA: TGTGCCAGTAGCCTAGAGGGTGGGACAGGGAGCAATCAGCCCCAGCATTTT. Residues: CASSLEGGTGSNQPQHF.

The chain employs TRBV7-2 and TRBJ2-2; no clear D gene. The V and J ends lost 2 bases and 1 base respectively, with 5 bases between them. CDR1 is SGHTA, CDR2 FQGNSA, per germline. The CDR3 has 14 residues. CDR3 sequence reads: CASSLYRNTGELFF. CDR3 sequence (DNA): TGTGCCAGCAGCTTATACAGGAACACCGGGGAGCTGTTTTTT.

This clone has a handful of counts. The chain recombines TRBV10-3 with TRBJ2-2; TRBD2 aligns across 9 bases. CDR1 and CDR2 (germline): ENHRY, SYGVKD. The CDR3 runs to 15 residues. V trimming: 5 bases; J trimming: 4 bases; junction bases outside the gene matches: 5. The DNA for the CDR3 is TGTGCCATCAGTACCGGGACTAGCAGCACCGGGGAGCTGTTTTTT. Translation: CAISTGTSSTGELFF.

The chain uses TRBV12-3 or TRBV12-4 and TRBJ2-7; TRBD1 matches 9 bases. The CDR3 loop spans 13 amino acids. With 8 bases clipped from V and 6 bases from J, the junction kept 8 bases outside the gene matches. The DNA for the CDR3 is TGTGCCAGCCTCCGGGACAGGGTTAGCGAGCAGTACTTC. Its protein is CASLRDRVSEQYF.

The genes are TRBV7-2 and TRBJ2-5, with TRBD1 identical over 8 bases. The CDR3 covers 15 residues. Per germline, CDR1 SGHTA and CDR2 FQGNSA. With V trimmed by 2 bases and J by 1 base, 3 bases remained unmatched. DNA for the CDR3: TGTGCCAGCAGCTTAACGACAGGGGCCCAAGAGACCCAGTACTTC. Translation: CASSLTTGAQETQYF.

The chain couples TRBV27 to TRBJ1-6, with TRBD1 identical over 10 bases. Unmatched junction bases numbered 6, after V lost 4 bases and J lost 9 bases. The CDR3 spans 15 residues. Per the germline V gene, CDR1 is MNHEY and CDR2 is SMNVEV (reference sequence). CDR3 coding DNA: TGTGCCAGCAGTTCGACAGGGGGCAGGGGTTCACCCCTCCACTTT. Its translation is CASSSTGGRGSPLHF.

This chain joins TRBV15 and TRBJ1-2, with D perhaps TRBD1 (6 bases). V lost 3 bases, J lost 4 bases, and 21 bases lay in between. This CDR3 has 17 amino acids. Germline V gene lookup returns CDR1 LNHNV and CDR2 YYDKDF (reference sequence). The CDR3 spells CATSSGWGTGTRYGYTF. For the CDR3, the DNA is TGTGCCACCAGCAGTGGGTGGGGAACCGGGACACGCTATGGCTACACCTTC.

The rearrangement links TRBV18 to TRBJ2-7; maybe TRBD1 (7 bases). V lost 3 bases to trimming and J lost 3 bases, with 15 bases between them. Germline V gives CDR1 KGHSH, CDR2 LQKENI. This CDR3 has 15 residues. This CDR3 is CASSPPRGAVYEQYF. The DNA of the CDR3 is TGTGCCAGCTCACCCCCCAGGGGGGCCGTCTACGAGCAGTACTTC.

This sequence joins TRBV20-1 and TRBJ2-1, with 11 bases that match TRBD2. V was clipped by 3 bases and J by 5 bases; unmatched bases: 6. The CDR3 sequence is 15 residues long. The germline V gene encodes CDR1 DFQATT and CDR2 SNEGSKA (reference sequence). Here the CDR3 DNA reads TGCAGTGCTAGTGTGGGACTAGCGGCAGACAATGAGCAGTTCTTC. It specifies CSASVGLAADNEQFF.

The count of this clone is one. The chain couples TRBV18 to TRBJ1-1, with a tentative D call TRBD1 (6 bases). Trimming left V 3 bases short and J 4 bases short, with 15 bases between. Germline V lookup: CDR1 KGHSH, CDR2 LQKENI. CDR3 length: 15 amino acids. CDR3 loop: CASSPRQVRVTEAFF. The CDR3 coding sequence is TGTGCCAGCTCACCGAGACAGGTACGGGTCACTGAAGCTTTCTTT.

V usage is TRBV5-1 and J usage is TRBJ1-3, with D possibly being TRBD1 (6 bases). CDR1 SGHRS and CDR2 YFSETQ come from the germline V gene. The CDR3 has 17 residues. Trimming left V 0 bases short and J 0 bases short, with 13 bases between. The CDR3 DNA reads as TGCGCCAGCAGCTTGGAAGGGGGATTGGGCTCTGGAAACACCATATATTTT. Its translation is CASSLEGGLGSGNTIYF. The variable domain in full, with the rest retrieved from reference TRBV5-1 and TRBJ1-3, is KAGVTQTPRYLIKTRGQQVTLSCSPISGHRSVSWYQQTPGQGLQFLFEYFSETQRNKGNFPGRFSGRQFSNSRSEMNVSTLELGDSALYLCASSLEGGLGSGNTIYFGEGSWLTVV.